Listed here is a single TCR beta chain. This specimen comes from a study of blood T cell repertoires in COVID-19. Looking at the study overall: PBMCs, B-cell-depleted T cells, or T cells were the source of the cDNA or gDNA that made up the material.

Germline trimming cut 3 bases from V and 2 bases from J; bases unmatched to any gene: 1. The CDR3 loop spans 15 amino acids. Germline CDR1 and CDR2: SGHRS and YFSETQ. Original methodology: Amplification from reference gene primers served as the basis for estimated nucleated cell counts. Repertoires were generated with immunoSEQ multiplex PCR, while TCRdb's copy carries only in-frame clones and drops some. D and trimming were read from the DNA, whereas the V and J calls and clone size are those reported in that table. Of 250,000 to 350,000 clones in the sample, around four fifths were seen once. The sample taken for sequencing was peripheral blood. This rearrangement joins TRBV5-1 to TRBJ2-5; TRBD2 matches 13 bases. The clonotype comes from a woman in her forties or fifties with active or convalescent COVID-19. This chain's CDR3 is CASSSGLAGQETQYF. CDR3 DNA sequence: TGCGCCAGCAGCTCGGGACTAGCGGGGCAAGAGACCCAGTACTTC.